These T cell receptor beta chains were read from a single sample in a study of cytomegalovirus exposure and HLA in healthy donors. TCRdb's table, derived via immunoSEQ multiplex PCR, lists solely in-frame clones and lacks some. Of over 95,000 clones listed, roughly 76% were seen once; the top ten hold 10% to 15%. The sample comprised PBMCs. The receptors shown here come from a woman in her 40s in good health and CMV-seropositive. CDR3s include the opening cysteine and the closing phenylalanine or tryptophan. Fields, in order: J gene, V gene, clone size, D gene, CDR3 protein. D genes are given only for firm matches. Clone size is shown for a subset of rows, as once, few, many or a class of expanded clone.

j_gene: TRBJ1-6; v_gene: TRBV4-1; abundance: NA; d_gene: NA; CDR3aa: CASSQDPGQRFNSPLHF
j_gene: TRBJ2-7; v_gene: TRBV13; abundance: NA; d_gene: NA; CDR3aa: CASSHLGDEQYF
j_gene: TRBJ1-2; v_gene: TRBV29-1; abundance: NA; d_gene: TRBD1; CDR3aa: CSVGKTGVSGYTF
j_gene: TRBJ2-5; v_gene: TRBV5-1; abundance: NA; d_gene: NA; CDR3aa: CASSLAGTQGETQYF
j_gene: TRBJ2-7; v_gene: TRBV23-1; abundance: few; d_gene: NA; CDR3aa: CASSQKAAIPLYEQYF
j_gene: TRBJ1-5; v_gene: TRBV6-1; abundance: few; d_gene: NA; CDR3aa: CASTGGAGEPQHF
j_gene: TRBJ1-5; v_gene: TRBV6-6; abundance: few; d_gene: NA; CDR3aa: CASSYSTANQPQHF
j_gene: TRBJ1-1; v_gene: TRBV21-1; abundance: NA; d_gene: NA; CDR3aa: CASRPVMNTEAFF
j_gene: TRBJ1-1; v_gene: TRBV6-5; abundance: NA; d_gene: NA; CDR3aa: CASSYSVGGDTESFF
j_gene: TRBJ1-2; v_gene: TRBV18; abundance: NA; d_gene: TRBD1; CDR3aa: CASSPPGGTANYGYTF
j_gene: TRBJ2-7; v_gene: TRBV11-2; abundance: NA; d_gene: TRBD2; CDR3aa: CASSSHGLAGGPQQYF
j_gene: TRBJ2-1; v_gene: TRBV7-2; abundance: NA; d_gene: TRBD2; CDR3aa: CASSFWPSGGLQGEQFF
j_gene: TRBJ2-1; v_gene: TRBV19; abundance: NA; d_gene: TRBD1; CDR3aa: CASTKQGLGNEQFF
j_gene: TRBJ1-5; v_gene: TRBV7-9; abundance: NA; d_gene: NA; CDR3aa: CASSLGAGARQPQHF
j_gene: TRBJ1-5; v_gene: TRBV2; abundance: NA; d_gene: NA; CDR3aa: CASSETLPNQPQHF
j_gene: TRBJ1-6; v_gene: TRBV28; abundance: NA; d_gene: TRBD1; CDR3aa: CASSFGQGAVYNSPLHF
j_gene: TRBJ1-2; v_gene: TRBV19; abundance: NA; d_gene: NA; CDR3aa: CASSIGGQLYGYTF
j_gene: TRBJ1-1; v_gene: TRBV5-1; abundance: NA; d_gene: NA; CDR3aa: CASSLGGGTEAFF
j_gene: TRBJ2-5; v_gene: TRBV4-1; abundance: once; d_gene: TRBD1; CDR3aa: CASSPQGELRETQYF
j_gene: TRBJ1-1; v_gene: TRBV5-4; abundance: NA; d_gene: NA; CDR3aa: CASSLDGSLTEAFF